These T cell receptor beta chains were read from a single sample in a study of shared clonotypes between healthy human individuals. Clones were read by immunoSEQ multiplex PCR, and TCRdb kept only the in-frame ones, dropping some. This table holds around 1,100,000 clones, 70% to 85% found once. The material sequenced was memory CD4+ T cells from PBMCs. Every receptor here comes from a man in his late teens or twenties in good health. Some clones in this sample may be carry-over from other donors' samples. The conserved cysteine and the conserved F or W are not part of the CDR3 here.

>TRBV4-2
ASSPWTANTGELF
>TRBV2
ASSGSGTAPSEQY
>TRBV6-1
AGRLGIAGELF
>TRBV27
ASSPGTGPSRELF
>TRBV7-3
ASSLQVGGTSGAYEQY
>TRBV5-1
ASSPGTGGTEAF
>TRBV28
ASSSTDILEDEQY
>TRBV11-2
ASSPFVGAFSYEQY
>TRBV7-2
ASSLRTGATDTQY
>TRBV5-1
ASSLGGGNSYEQY
>TRBV7-2
ASSRSGFYEQY
>TRBV7-8
ASSLAGRNQETQY
>TRBV6-5
ASALRLNTGELF